Shown below are 21 T cell receptor beta chains from a single sample sequenced in a study of T cells in Graves' hyperthyroidism and ophthalmopathy. RNA transcripts yielded amplified TCR beta CDR3 regions. Researchers ran a first-round RT-PCR on the TCR CDR3 using the HTBI primer set. TCRdb redid the calling of the multiplex PCR reads with MiXCR, one entry per CDR3 protein. The repertoire has hundreds of thousands of distinct CDR3 sequences, 24% of them found once; the top ten carry about a third. The sequenced sample was blood. Receptors were obtained from a middle-aged woman with Graves' ophthalmopathy.

The chain uses TRBV27 and TRBJ1-1; D possibly corresponds to TRBD1 (6 bases). CDR3 length equals 15 residues. Looked up from germline, CDR1 is MNHEY and CDR2 is SMNVEV (reference sequence). V lost 5 bases to trimming and J lost 1 base, with 14 bases between them. The CDR3 here is CASSTPDRWNTEAFF. CDR3 coding DNA: TGTGCCAGCAGTACACCAGACAGGTGGAACACTGAAGCTTTCTTT.

The chain joins TRBV24-1 to TRBJ1-2; TRBD1 matches at 7 bases. The CDR3 sequence is 13 residues long. Germline V lookup: CDR1 KGHDR, CDR2 SFDVKD. The trim removed 4 bases at V and 5 bases at J, leaving 3 bases unmatched. DNA of the CDR3: TGTGCCACCAGTGAAGGGGGCCGGTATGGCTACACCTTC. Translated: CATSEGGRYGYTF.

This clonotype was seen many times. The genes are TRBV20-1 and TRBJ2-7; possibly TRBD1 or TRBD2 for D (5 bases each). The germline V and J ends were trimmed by 2 bases and 0 bases, with 14 bases remaining between them. CDR1 and CDR2 from the germline V gene are DFQATT and SNEGSKA (reference sequence). CDR3 size: 15 residues. This chain's CDR3 is CSARSGTASSYEQYF. DNA for the CDR3: TGCAGTGCTAGATCCGGGACGGCGAGCTCCTACGAGCAGTACTTC.

In its sample, this clonotype was seen once. The CDR3: CASSEGWTQETQYF. In DNA, the CDR3 is TGTGCCAGCAGCGAAGGTTGGACCCAAGAGACCCAGTACTTC. The J gene is TRBJ2-5, the V gene TRBV27, with unresolved D. V was trimmed by 6 bases and J by 1 base, leaving 12 bases between them. The V gene's germline CDR1 is MNHEY and CDR2 SMNVEV (reference sequence). The CDR3 is made up of 14 amino acids.

This clonotype has ten or more counts. V is TRBV20-1 and J is TRBJ2-5; D remains ambiguous. The CDR3 consists of 14 residues. Trimming removed 0 bases at V and 0 bases at J, with 8 bases between. Germline lookup yields CDR1 DFQATT and CDR2 SNEGSKA (reference sequence). CDR3 DNA: TGCAGTGCTAGAGATCTCAACTACCAAGAGACCCAGTACTTC. Its protein product is CSARDLNYQETQYF.

This clonotype was picked up many times. This rearrangement joins TRBV9 to TRBJ2-7, with 7 bases fitting TRBD2. The CDR3 contains 12 residues. Per the germline V gene, CDR1 is SGDLS and CDR2 is YYNGEE. The V gene end was trimmed by 4 bases and the J gene end by 5 bases; junction bases not matched to a gene: 3. In DNA, the CDR3 is TGTGCCAGCAGCCGGGGAGGGGACGAGCAGTACTTC. It is translated as CASSRGGDEQYF.

As for this clonotype: A much larger clonotype is one base distant, so this may be a read error. In this CDR3 the conserved last residue, phenylalanine or tryptophan, is missing, so a read error is likely. V usage is TRBV24-1 and J usage is TRBJ1-2; D is unresolved. Per germline, CDR1 KGHDR and CDR2 SFDVKD. Trimming took 1 base from V and 4 from J, leaving 3 bases between them. This CDR3 has 12 residues. CDR3 nucleotide sequence: TGTGCCACCAGTGATTTCGGCTATGGCTACACCCTC. Protein sequence: CATSDFGYGYTL.

Many counts were recorded for this clonotype. The chain has TRBV6-5 and TRBJ2-6, with a possible D match to TRBD2 (7 bases). The V gene's germline CDR1 is MNHEY and CDR2 SVGAGI. This CDR3 comprises 16 residues. Trimming removed 6 bases at V and 0 bases at J, with 12 bases between. CDR3 DNA sequence: TGTGCCAGCAGGGGGGGGGCTGCCTCTGGGGCCAACGTCCTGACTTTC. Protein sequence: CASRGGAASGANVLTF.

There are many counts of this clonotype. The V gene is TRBV30, the J gene TRBJ1-2; no clear D gene. Germline V gene data show CDR1 as GTSNPN and CDR2 as SVGIG (reference sequence). Between the trimmed V and J ends, which lost 2 bases and 2 bases, there was a span of 12 bases. This CDR3 is built from 14 residues. The chain's CDR3 is CAWSRRRQNYGYTF. The CDR3 nucleotides are TGTGCCTGGAGTAGACGTAGGCAGAACTATGGCTACACCTTC.

This clonotype was picked up many times. The CDR3 is CASSLGDRGGSNQPQHF. CDR3 DNA sequence: TGTGCCAGCAGTTTAGGGGACAGGGGCGGGAGCAATCAGCCCCAGCATTTT. The V and J genes are TRBV12-3 or TRBV12-4 and TRBJ1-5, with 10 bases that match TRBD1. This CDR3 region has 17 residues. V lost 1 base to trimming and J lost 1 base; unmatched junction nucleotides: 4.

This chain uses TRBV12-3 or TRBV12-4 with TRBJ1-3; D not resolved. Trimming stripped 3 bases from V and 2 bases from J, with 17 bases between. There are 17 residues in the CDR3. The CDR3: CASSFPPQGLAGNTIYF. The DNA of the CDR3 is TGTGCCAGCAGTTTCCCCCCCCAAGGACTCGCTGGAAACACCATATATTTT.

This clonotype was recorded at least ten times. This chain joins TRBV25-1 and TRBJ2-2; D not resolved. The CDR3 totals 17 residues. CDR1 MGHDK and CDR2 SYGVNS come from the germline V gene. V was shortened by 4 bases and J by 5 bases, with 20 bases between the two germline ends. CDR3 protein: CASSGRALTLGTGELFF. In nucleotides, the CDR3 is TGTGCCAGCAGTGGAAGGGCCCTCACCTTGGGGACCGGGGAGCTGTTTTTT. Based on the CDR3 plus reference TRBV25-1 and TRBJ2-2, the full variable domain is EADIYQTPRYLVIGTGKKITLECSQTMGHDKMYWYQQDPGMELHLIHYSYGVNSTEKGDLSSESTVSRIRTEHFPLTLESARPSHTSQYLCASSGRALTLGTGELFFGEGSRLTVL.

The CDR3 loop reads CASSQTSTGSGEQYF. The CDR3 DNA is TGTGCCAGCAGCCAAACCTCGACAGGGTCCGGCGAGCAGTACTTC. The rearrangement uses TRBV27 and TRBJ2-7; 7 bases fit TRBD1. Unmatched junction bases numbered 14, after V lost 6 bases and J lost 6 bases. This CDR3 contains 15 residues. CDR1 and CDR2 (germline): MNHEY, SMNVEV (reference sequence).

V usage is TRBV7-2 and J usage is TRBJ2-7; D remains ambiguous. Germline V gives CDR1 SGHTA, CDR2 FQGNSA. The CDR3 is 14 residues long. With 5 bases removed from V and 4 bases from J, the gap between germline ends came to 15 bases. The CDR3 reads CASSRDKEGYEQYF. The CDR3 bases are TGTGCCAGCAGCAGAGACAAGGAAGGATACGAGCAGTACTTC.

Worth noting for this clonotype: One end of the junction is discordant with germline, which a read error may explain. V usage is TRBV4-1 and J usage is TRBJ1-5; D remains ambiguous. From germline, CDR1 is MGHRA and CDR2 YSYEKL. This CDR3 comprises 15 residues. CDR3 region: CARSQDRSSNQPQHF. In DNA form, the CDR3 reads TGCGCCCGCAGCCAAGATCGATCGAGCAATCAGCCCCAGCATTTC.

This clonotype was seen many times. This chain joins TRBV5-4 and TRBJ1-1; D remains ambiguous. Germline CDR1 and CDR2: SGHNT and YYREEE (reference sequence). The V end was cut by 0 bases, the J end by 2 bases, with 8 bases between. The CDR3 is 14 amino acids. CDR3 in amino acids: CASSLAVTNTEAFF. CDR3 sequence (DNA): TGTGCCAGCAGCTTGGCCGTCACAAACACTGAAGCTTTCTTT.

V usage is TRBV13 and J usage is TRBJ2-3; 9 nucleotides line up with TRBD2. Germline V gene data show CDR1 as PRHDT and CDR2 as FYEKMQ (reference sequence). The ends lost 1 base at V and 4 bases at J; junction bases unmatched: 12. This CDR3 spans 18 amino acids. The CDR3 DNA sequence: TGTGCCAGCAGCTTAGTGCGCCACCAAGCGGGAGGTTCAGATACGCAGTATTTT. It codes for CASSLVRHQAGGSDTQYF.

This clonotype has only one observation. The rearrangement links TRBV18 to TRBJ1-2; D not certain. The CDR3 has 12 amino acids. The germline V gene encodes CDR1 KGHSH and CDR2 LQKENI. Deletions cut 3 bases from V and 8 bases from J, with 10 bases between. The CDR3 region has the DNA TGTGCCAGCTCACCGAACGGCAAGGGCTACACCTTC. Translating gives CASSPNGKGYTF.

This clonotype was picked up one time. This chain links TRBV4-3 with TRBJ2-7; D gene ambiguous. CDR3 size: 12 residues. V lost 10 bases, J lost 0 bases, and 10 bases lay in between. The germline CDR1 and CDR2 sequences are LGHNA and YSLEER. The CDR3: CAIVAISYEQYF. CDR3 nucleotides: TGCGCCATCGTGGCTATCTCCTACGAGCAGTACTTC.

At least ten counts were recorded for this clonotype. The CDR3, as DNA: TGTGCCAGCAGTTCCAGACAGGACTCGATATATGGCTACACCTTC. It yields the protein CASSSRQDSIYGYTF. The chain has TRBV6-5 and TRBJ1-2; tentatively, D is TRBD1 (6 bases). V lost 4 bases to trimming and J lost 5 bases, with 17 bases between them. CDR1 MNHEY and CDR2 SVGAGI come from the germline V gene. This CDR3 is built from 15 residues.

This clonotype was observed many times. The chain links TRBV20-1 to TRBJ2-2; TRBD1 is a possible D gene (6 bases). The germline CDR1 and CDR2 sequences are DFQATT and SNEGSKA (reference sequence). This CDR3 region has 15 residues. With 0 bases removed from V and 4 bases from J, the gap between germline ends came to 12 bases. DNA of the CDR3: TGCAGTGCTAGAGATCACAGGGCCGGCACCGGGGAGCTGTTTTTT. Its translation: CSARDHRAGTGELFF.